A selection of T cell receptor beta chains follows, all from one sample in a study of CD8 T cells in Susac syndrome. In TCRdb, the immunoSEQ multiplex PCR reads were re-called with MiXCR into one record per CDR3 protein. The sample consists of about 130,000 distinct CDR3 sequences, about 95% of them appearing once. Sample: CD8+ T cells from PBMCs. The source is a human donor with Susac syndrome. Each CDR3 is given with its conserved first and last residue. The order of the fields is J gene, D gene, V gene, clone size, CDR3 DNA, CDR3 protein. The D gene is left open where the match is weak. Rows give clone size only sometimes, using once, few, many, or a class for an expanded clone.

TRBJ2-7,TRBD2,TRBV29-1,.,TGCAGCGTTGAAGATTTTCCGGGGGGGCAGGGACTAGTCCACGAGCAGTACTTC,CSVEDFPGGQGLVHEQYF
TRBJ1-5,.,TRBV30,.,TGTGCCTGGAGTGTGGGGTATAGCAATCAGCCCCAGCATTTT,CAWSVGYSNQPQHF
TRBJ1-5,.,TRBV28,.,TGTGCCAGCAGTATCAGAATTAGGAATCAGCCCCAGCATTTT,CASSIRIRNQPQHF
TRBJ2-6,.,TRBV2,.,TGTGCCAACGAGGTCTCCGGGACCCTATCCTCTGGGGCCAACGTCCTGACTTTC,CANEVSGTLSSGANVLTF
TRBJ1-1,TRBD1,TRBV30,.,TGTGCCTGGAGGGAGGGGGCGAACACTGAAGCTTTCTTT,CAWREGANTEAFF
TRBJ2-5,.,TRBV11-2,.,TGTGCCAGCAGCTCTTTTATGAATTCGGTGTACCAAGAGACCCAGTACTTC,CASSSFMNSVYQETQYF
TRBJ2-3,TRBD1,TRBV20-1,once,TGCAGTGCTGAGGGAATAGGGGGACAGGGGATCGCAGATACGCAGTATTTT,CSAEGIGGQGIADTQYF
TRBJ2-3,TRBD1,TRBV29-1,.,TGCAGCGTCACAGGGGAAGATACGCAGTATTTT,CSVTGEDTQYF
TRBJ2-1,TRBD2,TRBV14,.,TGTGCCAGCAGCCCCAACGATCGAGCGGGATGGTATGTGAACAATGAGCAGTTCTTC,CASSPNDRAGWYVNNEQFF
TRBJ2-1,.,TRBV5-6,.,TGTGCCAGCAGCTTGGCAGGGAGGAATGAGCAGTTCTTC,CASSLAGRNEQFF
TRBJ2-2,TRBD2,TRBV12-3/TRBV12-4,.,TGTGCCGTAACCAGGACTAGCGGGAGATCGACCGGGGAGCTGTTTTTT,CAVTRTSGRSTGELFF
TRBJ2-5,TRBD2,TRBV12-3/TRBV12-4,.,TGTGCCAGCAGTCGACTAGCGTTGGTGGAGACCCAGTACTTC,CASSRLALVETQYF
TRBJ1-2,.,TRBV25-1,.,TGTGCCAGCAGTGAATATTTCGGGGAGACCTATGGCTACACCTTC,CASSEYFGETYGYTF
TRBJ2-5,.,TRBV6-5,.,TGTGCCAGCAGTTACGGTCAGGGCCTCCGGGAGACCCAGTACTTC,CASSYGQGLRETQYF
TRBJ1-5,TRBD1,TRBV5-1,.,TGCGCCAGCAGCGACCGACAGGGGGCGAATCAGCCCCAGCATTTT,CASSDRQGANQPQHF
TRBJ2-7,TRBD2,TRBV3-1,.,TGTGCCAGCAGCCAAGGACTAGCGGGAGAGCAGTACTTC,CASSQGLAGEQYF
TRBJ1-2,.,TRBV29-1,once,TGCAGCGTGGAGGGGGAGGTGGATGGCTACACCTTC,CSVEGEVDGYTF